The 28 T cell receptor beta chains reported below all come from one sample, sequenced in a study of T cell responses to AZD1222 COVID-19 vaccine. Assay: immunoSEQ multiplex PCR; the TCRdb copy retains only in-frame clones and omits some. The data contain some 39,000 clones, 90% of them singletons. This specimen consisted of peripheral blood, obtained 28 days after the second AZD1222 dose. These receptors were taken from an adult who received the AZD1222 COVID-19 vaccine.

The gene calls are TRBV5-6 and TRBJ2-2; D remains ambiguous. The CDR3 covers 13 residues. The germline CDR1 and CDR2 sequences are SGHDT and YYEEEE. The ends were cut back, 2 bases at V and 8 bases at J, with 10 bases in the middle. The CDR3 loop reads CASSLSQIGELFF. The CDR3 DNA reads TGTGCCAGCAGCTTATCCCAGATTGGGGAGCTGTTTTTT.

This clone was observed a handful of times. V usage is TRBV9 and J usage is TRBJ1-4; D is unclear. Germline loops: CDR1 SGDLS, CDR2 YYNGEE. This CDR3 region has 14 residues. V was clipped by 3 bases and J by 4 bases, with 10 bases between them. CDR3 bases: TGTGCCAGCAGCGGAGGTCCGTATAATGAAAAACTGTTTTTT. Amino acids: CASSGGPYNEKLFF.

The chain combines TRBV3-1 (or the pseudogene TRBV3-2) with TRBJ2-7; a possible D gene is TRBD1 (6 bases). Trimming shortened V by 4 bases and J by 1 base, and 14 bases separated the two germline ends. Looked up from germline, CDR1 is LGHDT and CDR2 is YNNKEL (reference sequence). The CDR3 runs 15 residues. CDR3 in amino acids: CASSPLGGSSYEQYF. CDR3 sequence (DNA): TGTGCCAGCAGCCCCCTTGGGGGCTCTTCCTACGAGCAGTACTTC.

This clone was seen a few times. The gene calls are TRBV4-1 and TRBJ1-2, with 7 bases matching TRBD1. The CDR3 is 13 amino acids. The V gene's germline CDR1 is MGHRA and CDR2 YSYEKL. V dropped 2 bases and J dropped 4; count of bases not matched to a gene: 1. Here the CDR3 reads CASSQRGPYGYTF. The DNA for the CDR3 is TGCGCCAGCAGCCAAAGGGGGCCCTATGGCTACACCTTC.

The CDR3 nucleotides read TGCGCCAGCAGCTCGGGCGTGTACGGGACCCAGCTGGGGGCTTTCTTT. This gives the protein CASSSGVYGTQLGAFF. This chain uses TRBV5-1 with TRBJ1-1, with D possibly TRBD1 on 5 matching bases. CDR1 is SGHRS and CDR2 is YFSETQ in the germline V gene. Trimming shortened V by 3 bases and J by 11 bases, and 26 bases separated the two germline ends. This CDR3 comprises 16 residues.

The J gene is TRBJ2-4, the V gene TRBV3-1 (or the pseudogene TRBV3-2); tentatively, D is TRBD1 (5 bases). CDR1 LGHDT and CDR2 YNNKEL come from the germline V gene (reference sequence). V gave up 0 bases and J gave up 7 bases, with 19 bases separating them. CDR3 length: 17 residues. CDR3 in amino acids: CASSQDRRGGPGNIQYF. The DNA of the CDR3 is TGTGCCAGCAGCCAAGATCGAAGGGGCGGACCAGGCAACATTCAGTACTTC.

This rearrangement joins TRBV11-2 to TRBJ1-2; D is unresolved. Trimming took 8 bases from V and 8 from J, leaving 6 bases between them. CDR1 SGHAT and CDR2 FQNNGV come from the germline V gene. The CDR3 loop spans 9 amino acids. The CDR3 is CASGPGYTF. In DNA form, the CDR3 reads TGTGCCAGCGGGCCCGGCTACACCTTC.

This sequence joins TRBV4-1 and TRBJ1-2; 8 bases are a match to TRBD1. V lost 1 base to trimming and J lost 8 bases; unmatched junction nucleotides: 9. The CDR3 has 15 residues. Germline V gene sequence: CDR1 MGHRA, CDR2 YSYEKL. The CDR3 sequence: CASSQAGGPLQGYTF. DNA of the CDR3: TGCGCCAGCAGCCAAGCAGGGGGCCCTCTTCAAGGCTACACCTTC.

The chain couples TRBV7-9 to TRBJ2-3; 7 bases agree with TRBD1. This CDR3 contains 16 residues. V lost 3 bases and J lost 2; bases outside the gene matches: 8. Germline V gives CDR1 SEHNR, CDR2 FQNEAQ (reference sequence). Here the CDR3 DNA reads TGTGCCAGCAGCTTTCTCCCAGGGGGATCCACAGATACGCAGTATTTT. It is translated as CASSFLPGGSTDTQYF.

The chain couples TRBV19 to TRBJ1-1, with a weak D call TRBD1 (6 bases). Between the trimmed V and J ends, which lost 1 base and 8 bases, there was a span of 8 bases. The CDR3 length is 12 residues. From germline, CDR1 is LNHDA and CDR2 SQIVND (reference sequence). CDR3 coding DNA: TGTGCCAGTAGTATAGGGGGGGCGGAAGCTTTCTTT. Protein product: CASSIGGAEAFF.

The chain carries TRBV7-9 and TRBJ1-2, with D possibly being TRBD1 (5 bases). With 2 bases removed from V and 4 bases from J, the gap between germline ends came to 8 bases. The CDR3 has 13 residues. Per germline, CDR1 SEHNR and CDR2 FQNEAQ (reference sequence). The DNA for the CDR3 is TGTGCCAGCAGCTTAAGTCAGGGCTATGGCTACACCTTC. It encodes CASSLSQGYGYTF.

CDR3 amino acids: CASRSEENTEAFF. The CDR3 nucleotides read TGTGCCAGCAGATCGGAGGAGAACACTGAAGCTTTCTTT. The chain carries TRBV12-3 or TRBV12-4 and TRBJ1-1; no firm D call. V dropped 6 bases and J dropped 1 base, with 9 bases sitting between them. The CDR3 totals 13 residues.

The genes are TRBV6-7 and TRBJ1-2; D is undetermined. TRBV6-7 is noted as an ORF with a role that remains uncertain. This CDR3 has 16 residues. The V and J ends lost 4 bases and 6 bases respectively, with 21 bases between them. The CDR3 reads CASSSRPLIDIHGYTF. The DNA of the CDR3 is TGTGCCAGCAGTTCCAGACCCTTAATCGATATTCATGGCTACACCTTC.

CDR3 bases: TGTGCCAGCAGCCAAGGGACGGTCACCCGGATTGGGGGCTACACCTTC. The encoded protein is CASSQGTVTRIGGYTF. The chain uses TRBV3-1 (or the pseudogene TRBV3-2) and TRBJ1-2; D is undetermined. V dropped 1 base and J dropped 8 bases, with 20 bases sitting between them. CDR1 and CDR2 from the germline V gene are LGHDT and YNNKEL (reference sequence). The CDR3 is 16 amino acids.

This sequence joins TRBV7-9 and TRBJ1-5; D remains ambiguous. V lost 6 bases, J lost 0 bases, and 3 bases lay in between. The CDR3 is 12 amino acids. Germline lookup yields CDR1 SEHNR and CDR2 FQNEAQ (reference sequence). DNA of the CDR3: TGTGCCAGCAGAGTTAGCAATCAGCCCCAGCATTTT. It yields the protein CASRVSNQPQHF.

This CDR3 reads CASSADRGANEQFF. In DNA, the CDR3 is TGTGCCAGCAGCGCGGACAGGGGGGCGAATGAGCAGTTCTTC. The chain couples TRBV7-8 to TRBJ2-1; TRBD1 matches 10 bases. V lost 5 bases, J lost 7 bases, and 5 bases stayed unmatched. Germline-derived CDR1 and CDR2 are SGHVS and FQNEAQ. The CDR3 consists of 14 residues.

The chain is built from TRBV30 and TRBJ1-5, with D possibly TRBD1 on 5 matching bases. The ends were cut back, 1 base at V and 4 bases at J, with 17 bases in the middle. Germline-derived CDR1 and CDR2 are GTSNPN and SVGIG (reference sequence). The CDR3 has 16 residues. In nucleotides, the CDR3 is TGTGCCTGGAGTGGCTTCGGGGCGGTGGGGAATCAGCCCCAGCATTTT. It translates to CAWSGFGAVGNQPQHF. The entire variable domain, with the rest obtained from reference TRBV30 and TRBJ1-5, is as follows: SQTIHQWPATLVQPVGSPLSLECTVEGTSNPNLYWYRQAAGRGLQLLFYSVGIGQISSEVPQNLSASRPQDRQFILSSKKLLLSDSGFYLCAWSGFGAVGNQPQHFGDGTRLSIL.

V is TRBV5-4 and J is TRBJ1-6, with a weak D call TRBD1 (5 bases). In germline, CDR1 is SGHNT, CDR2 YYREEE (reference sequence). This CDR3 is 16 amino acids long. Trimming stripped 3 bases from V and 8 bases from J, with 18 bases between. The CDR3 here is CASSSIWGKGDSPLHF. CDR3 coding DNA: TGTGCCAGCAGCTCGATCTGGGGGAAAGGAGATTCACCCCTCCACTTT.

The CDR3 loop is CASSVEGRSGNTIYF. The CDR3 coding sequence is TGTGCCAGCAGCGTAGAAGGCCGCTCTGGAAACACCATATATTTT. The chain joins TRBV9 to TRBJ1-3; D not resolved. This CDR3 is 15 amino acids long. Trimming left V 0 bases short and J 0 bases short, with 7 bases between. Per the germline V gene, CDR1 is SGDLS and CDR2 is YYNGEE.

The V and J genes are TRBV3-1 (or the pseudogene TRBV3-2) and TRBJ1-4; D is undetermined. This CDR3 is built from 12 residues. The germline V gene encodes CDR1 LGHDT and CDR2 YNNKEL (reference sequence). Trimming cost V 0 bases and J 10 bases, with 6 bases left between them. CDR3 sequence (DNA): TGTGCCAGCAGCCAAGAGGAGGGAAAACTGTTTTTT. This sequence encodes CASSQEEGKLFF.

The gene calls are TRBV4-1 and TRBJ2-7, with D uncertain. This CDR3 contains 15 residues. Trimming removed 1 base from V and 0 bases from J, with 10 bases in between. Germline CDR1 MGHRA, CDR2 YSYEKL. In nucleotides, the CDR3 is TGCGCCAGCAGCCAAGTTGGCGGCTCCTCCTACGAGCAGTACTTC. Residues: CASSQVGGSSYEQYF.

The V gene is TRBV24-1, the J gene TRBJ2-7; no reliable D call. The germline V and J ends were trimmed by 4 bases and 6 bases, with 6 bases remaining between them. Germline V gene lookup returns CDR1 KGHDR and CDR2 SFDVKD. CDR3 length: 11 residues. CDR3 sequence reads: CATSEIREQYF. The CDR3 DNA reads TGTGCCACCAGTGAAATCCGCGAGCAGTACTTC.

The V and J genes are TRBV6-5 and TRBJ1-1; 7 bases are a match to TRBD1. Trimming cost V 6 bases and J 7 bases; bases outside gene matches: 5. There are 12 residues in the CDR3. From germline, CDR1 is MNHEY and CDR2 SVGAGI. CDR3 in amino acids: CASRHGTDEAFF. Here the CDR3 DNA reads TGTGCCAGCAGGCATGGGACAGATGAAGCTTTCTTT.

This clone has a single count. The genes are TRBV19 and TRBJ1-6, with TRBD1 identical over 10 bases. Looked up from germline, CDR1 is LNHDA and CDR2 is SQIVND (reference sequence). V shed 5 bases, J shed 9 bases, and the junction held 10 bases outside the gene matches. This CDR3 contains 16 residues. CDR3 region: CASSGTTGGGSSPLHF. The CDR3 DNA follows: TGTGCCAGTAGTGGCACGACAGGGGGCGGGAGTTCACCCCTCCACTTT.

CDR3 DNA: TGTGCCAGCAGTGAAGAGGCACAGGCTCCTGGCTACACCTTC. Amino acids: CASSEEAQAPGYTF. This chain joins TRBV6-1 and TRBJ1-2, with a possible D match to TRBD1 (5 bases). Looked up from germline, CDR1 is MNHNS and CDR2 is SASEGT. V was trimmed by 1 base and J by 7 bases, leaving 13 bases between them. This CDR3 contains 14 residues.

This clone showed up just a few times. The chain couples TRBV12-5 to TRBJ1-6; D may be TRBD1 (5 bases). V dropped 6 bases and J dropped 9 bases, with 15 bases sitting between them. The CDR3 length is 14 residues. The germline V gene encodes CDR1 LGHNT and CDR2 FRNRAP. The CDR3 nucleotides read TGTGCTAGTGGCCCCGACAGCCCGATTTCACCCCTCCACTTT. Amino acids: CASGPDSPISPLHF.

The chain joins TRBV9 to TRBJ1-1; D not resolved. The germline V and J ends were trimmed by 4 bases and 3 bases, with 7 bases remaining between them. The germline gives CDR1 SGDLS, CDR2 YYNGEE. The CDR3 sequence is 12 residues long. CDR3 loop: CASSPSDTEAFF. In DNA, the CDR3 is TGTGCCAGCAGCCCTAGTGACACTGAAGCTTTCTTT.

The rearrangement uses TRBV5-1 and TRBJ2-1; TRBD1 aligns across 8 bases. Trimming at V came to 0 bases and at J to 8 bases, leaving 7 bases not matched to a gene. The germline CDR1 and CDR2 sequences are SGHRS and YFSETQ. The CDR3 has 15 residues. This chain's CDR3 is CASSLGTGKADEQFF. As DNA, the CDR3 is TGCGCCAGCAGCTTGGGGACAGGGAAAGCAGATGAGCAGTTCTTC.